Each of the 2 T cell receptor beta chains below was sequenced from the same sample in a study of T cells in severe cutaneous drug reactions. Carbamazepine had induced Stevens-Johnson syndrome or toxic epidermal necrolysis in the sequenced donors. Libraries were made by iRepertoire multiplex PCR with TCR subtype-specific primers for bulk and single-cell sequencing. From its re-call of the multiplex PCR reads, TCRdb lists each CDR3 protein once, without DNA. This sample's table reports over a thousand distinct CDR3 sequences. The sequenced sample consisted of PBMCs. The receptors were gathered from a human donor with a severe cutaneous adverse drug reaction.

This clonotype is labeled hyperexpanded based on frequency. V is TRBV2 and J is TRBJ2-1. The CDR3 is 14 residues long. CDR1 and CDR2 (germline): SNHLY, FYNNEI. The CDR3 region is CASRTGTADHEQFF.

This clonotype is large by frequency. CDR3 sequence: CASSLRAVLMNEQFF. The V gene is TRBV28, the J gene TRBJ2-1; no DNA is available, so the TRBD2 call from TCRdb remains unchecked. The CDR3 sequence is 15 residues long. From germline, CDR1 is MDHEN and CDR2 SYDVKM. The full variable domain, completed using reference TRBV28 and TRBJ2-1, is DVKVTQSSRYLVKRTGEKVFLECVQDMDHENMFWYRQDPGLGLRLIYFSYDVKMKEKGDIPEGYSVSREKKERFSLILESASTNQTSMYLCASSLRAVLMNEQFFGPGTRLTVL.